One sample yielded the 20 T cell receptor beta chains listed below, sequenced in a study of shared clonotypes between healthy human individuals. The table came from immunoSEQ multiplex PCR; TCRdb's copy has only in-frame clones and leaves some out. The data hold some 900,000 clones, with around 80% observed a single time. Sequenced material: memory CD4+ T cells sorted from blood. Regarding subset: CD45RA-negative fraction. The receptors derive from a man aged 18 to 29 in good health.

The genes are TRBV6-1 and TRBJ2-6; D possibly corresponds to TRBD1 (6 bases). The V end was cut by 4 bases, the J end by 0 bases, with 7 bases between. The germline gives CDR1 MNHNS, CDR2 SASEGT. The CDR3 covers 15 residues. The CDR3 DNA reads TGTGCCAGCAGTGTGGACAGCTCTGGGGCCAACGTCCTGACTTTC. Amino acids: CASSVDSSGANVLTF.

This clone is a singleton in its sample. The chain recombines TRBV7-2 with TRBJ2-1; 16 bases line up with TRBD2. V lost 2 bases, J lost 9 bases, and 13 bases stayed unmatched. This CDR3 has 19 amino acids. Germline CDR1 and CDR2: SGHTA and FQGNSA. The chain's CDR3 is CASSLLLGLAGGPGGEQFF. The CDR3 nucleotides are TGTGCCAGCAGCTTACTGCTGGGACTAGCGGGAGGGCCTGGGGGTGAGCAGTTCTTC.

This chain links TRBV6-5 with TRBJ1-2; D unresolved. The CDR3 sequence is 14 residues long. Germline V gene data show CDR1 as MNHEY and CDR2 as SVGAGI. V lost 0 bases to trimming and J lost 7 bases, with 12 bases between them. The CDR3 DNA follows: TGTGCCAGCAGTTACTCGACCCAAGAGGGTGGCTACACCTTC. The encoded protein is CASSYSTQEGGYTF.

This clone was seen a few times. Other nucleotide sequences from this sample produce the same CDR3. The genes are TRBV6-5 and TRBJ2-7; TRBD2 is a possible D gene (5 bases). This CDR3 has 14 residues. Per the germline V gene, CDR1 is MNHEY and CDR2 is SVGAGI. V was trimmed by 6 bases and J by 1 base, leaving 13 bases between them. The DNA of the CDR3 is TGTGCCAGCAGCACGGACTGGAGATCCTACGAGCAGTACTTC. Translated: CASSTDWRSYEQYF.

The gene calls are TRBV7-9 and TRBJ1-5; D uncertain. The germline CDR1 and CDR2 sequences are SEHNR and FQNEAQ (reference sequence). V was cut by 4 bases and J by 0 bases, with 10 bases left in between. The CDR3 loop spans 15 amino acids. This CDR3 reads CASSSGDYSNQPQHF. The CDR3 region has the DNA TGTGCCAGCAGCTCTGGGGATTATAGCAATCAGCCCCAGCATTTT. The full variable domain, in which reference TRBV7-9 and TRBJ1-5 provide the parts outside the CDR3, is DTGVSQNPRHKITKRGQNVTFRCDPISEHNRLYWYRQTLGQGPEFLTYFQNEAQLEKSRLLSDRFSAERPKGSFSTLEIQRTEQGDSAMYLCASSSGDYSNQPQHFGDGTRLSIL.

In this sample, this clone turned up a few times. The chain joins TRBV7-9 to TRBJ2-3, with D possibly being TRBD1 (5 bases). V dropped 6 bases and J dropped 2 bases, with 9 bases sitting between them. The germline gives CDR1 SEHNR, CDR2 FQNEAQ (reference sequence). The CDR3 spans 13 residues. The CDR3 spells CASRPTATDTQYF. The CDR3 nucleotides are TGTGCCAGCAGACCGACAGCCACAGATACGCAGTATTTT.

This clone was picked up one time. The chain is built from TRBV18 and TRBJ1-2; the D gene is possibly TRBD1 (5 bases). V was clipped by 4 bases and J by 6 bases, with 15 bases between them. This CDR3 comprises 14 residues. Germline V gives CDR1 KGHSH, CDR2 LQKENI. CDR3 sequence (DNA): TGTGCCAGCTCACGAGCGGGGGAGGCGAATGGCTACACCTTC. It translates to CASSRAGEANGYTF. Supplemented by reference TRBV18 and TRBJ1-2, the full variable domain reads NAGVMQNPRHLVRRRGQEARLRCSPMKGHSHVYWYRQLPEEGLKFMVYLQKENIIDESGMPKERFSAEFPKEGPSILRIQQVVRGDSAAYFCASSRAGEANGYTFGSGTRLTVV.

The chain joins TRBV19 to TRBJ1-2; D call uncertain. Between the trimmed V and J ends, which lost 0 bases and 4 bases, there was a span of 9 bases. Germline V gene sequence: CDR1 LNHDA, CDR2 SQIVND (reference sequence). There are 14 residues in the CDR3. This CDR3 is CASSIDLGFYGYTF. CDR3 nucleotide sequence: TGTGCCAGTAGTATAGATCTGGGGTTCTATGGCTACACCTTC.

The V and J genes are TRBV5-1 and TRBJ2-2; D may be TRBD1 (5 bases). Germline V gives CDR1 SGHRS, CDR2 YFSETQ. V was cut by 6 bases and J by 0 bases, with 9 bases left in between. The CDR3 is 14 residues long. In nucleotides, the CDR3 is TGCGCCAGCACACAGGCCCCGAACACCGGGGAGCTGTTTTTT. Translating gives CASTQAPNTGELFF.

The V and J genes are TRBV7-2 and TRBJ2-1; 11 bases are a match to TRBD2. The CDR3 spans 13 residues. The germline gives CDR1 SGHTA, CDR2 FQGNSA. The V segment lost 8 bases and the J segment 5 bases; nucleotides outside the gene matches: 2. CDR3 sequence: CASGTSGHNEQFF. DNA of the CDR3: TGTGCCAGCGGGACTAGCGGCCACAATGAGCAGTTCTTC.

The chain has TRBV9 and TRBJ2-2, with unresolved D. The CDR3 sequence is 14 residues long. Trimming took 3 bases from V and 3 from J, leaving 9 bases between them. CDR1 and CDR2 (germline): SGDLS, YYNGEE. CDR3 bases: TGTGCCAGCAGCGAGGCTCCACACACCGGGGAGCTGTTTTTT. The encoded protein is CASSEAPHTGELFF.

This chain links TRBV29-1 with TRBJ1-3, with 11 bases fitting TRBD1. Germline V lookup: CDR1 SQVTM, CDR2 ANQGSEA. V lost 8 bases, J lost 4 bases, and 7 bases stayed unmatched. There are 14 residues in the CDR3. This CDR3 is CSMDRGLAGNTIYF. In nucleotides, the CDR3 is TGCAGCATGGACAGGGGGCTGGCAGGAAACACCATATATTTT.

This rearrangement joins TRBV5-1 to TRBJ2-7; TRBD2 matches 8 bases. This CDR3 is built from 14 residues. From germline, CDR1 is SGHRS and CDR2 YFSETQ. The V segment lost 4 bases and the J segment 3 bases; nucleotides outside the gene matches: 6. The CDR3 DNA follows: TGCGCCAGCAGCGACACCGGGACTAGCTACGAGCAGTACTTC. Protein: CASSDTGTSYEQYF. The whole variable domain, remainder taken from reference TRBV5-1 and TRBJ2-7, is KAGVTQTPRYLIKTRGQQVTLSCSPISGHRSVSWYQQTPGQGLQFLFEYFSETQRNKGNFPGRFSGRQFSNSRSEMNVSTLELGDSALYLCASSDTGTSYEQYFGPGTRLTVT.

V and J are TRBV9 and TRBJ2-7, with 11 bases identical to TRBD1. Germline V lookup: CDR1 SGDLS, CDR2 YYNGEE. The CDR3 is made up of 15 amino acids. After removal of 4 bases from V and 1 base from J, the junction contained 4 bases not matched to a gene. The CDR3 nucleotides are TGTGCCAGCAGCATCCGGGACAGGGGGTCCTACGAGCAGTACTTC. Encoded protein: CASSIRDRGSYEQYF. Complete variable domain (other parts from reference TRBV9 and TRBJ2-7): DSGVTQTPKHLITATGQRVTLRCSPRSGDLSVYWYQQSLDQGLQFLIQYYNGEERAKGNILERFSAQQFPDLHSELNLSSLELGDSALYFCASSIRDRGSYEQYFGPGTRLTVT.

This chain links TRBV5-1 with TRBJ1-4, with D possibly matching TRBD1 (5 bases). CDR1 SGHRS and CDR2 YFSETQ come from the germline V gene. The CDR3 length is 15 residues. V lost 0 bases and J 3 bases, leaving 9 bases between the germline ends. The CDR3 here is CASSLVAGSNEKLFF. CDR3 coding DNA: TGCGCCAGCAGCTTGGTGGCAGGGTCTAATGAAAAACTGTTTTTT.

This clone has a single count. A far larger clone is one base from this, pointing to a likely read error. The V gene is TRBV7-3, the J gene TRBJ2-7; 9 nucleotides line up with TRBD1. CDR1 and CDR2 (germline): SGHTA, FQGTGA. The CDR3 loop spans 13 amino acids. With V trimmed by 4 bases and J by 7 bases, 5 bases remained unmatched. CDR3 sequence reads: CASSSDRGGEQYF. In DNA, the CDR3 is TGTGCCAGCAGCTCGGACAGGGGCGGAGAGCAGTACTTC.

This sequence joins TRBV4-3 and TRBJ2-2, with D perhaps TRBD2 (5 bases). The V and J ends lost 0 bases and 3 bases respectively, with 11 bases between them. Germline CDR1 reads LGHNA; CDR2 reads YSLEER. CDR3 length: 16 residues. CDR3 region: CASSQESGRHTGELFF. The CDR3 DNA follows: TGCGCCAGCAGCCAAGAGTCGGGAAGGCACACCGGGGAGCTGTTTTTT.

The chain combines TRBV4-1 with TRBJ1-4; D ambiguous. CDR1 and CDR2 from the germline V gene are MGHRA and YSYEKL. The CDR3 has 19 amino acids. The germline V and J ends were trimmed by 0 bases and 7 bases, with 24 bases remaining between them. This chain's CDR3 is CASSQETPISRFWTEKLFF. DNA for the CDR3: TGCGCCAGCAGCCAAGAAACTCCGATCTCCCGATTCTGGACTGAAAAACTGTTTTTT.

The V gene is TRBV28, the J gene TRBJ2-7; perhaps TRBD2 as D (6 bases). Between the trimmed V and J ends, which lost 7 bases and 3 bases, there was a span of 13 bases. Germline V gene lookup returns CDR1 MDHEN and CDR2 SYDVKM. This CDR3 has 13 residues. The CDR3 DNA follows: TGTGCCAGCAATACCGGCGGGATCTACGAGCAGTACTTC. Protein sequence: CASNTGGIYEQYF.

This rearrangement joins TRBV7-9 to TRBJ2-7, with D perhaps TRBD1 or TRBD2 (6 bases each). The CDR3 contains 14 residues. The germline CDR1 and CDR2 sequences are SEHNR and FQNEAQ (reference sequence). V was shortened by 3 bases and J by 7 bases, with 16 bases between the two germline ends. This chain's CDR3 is CASSFQQGGVEQYF. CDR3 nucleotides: TGTGCCAGCAGCTTCCAACAGGGAGGCGTGGAGCAGTACTTC.